These 5 T cell receptor beta chains came from one sample sequenced in a study of post-analysis software for immune sequencing data. Unique-molecular-identifier-tagged TCR beta cDNA libraries were used. Each CDR3 protein gets one entry after TCRdb re-called the PCR reads with MiXCR. The table records 820,000 or so distinct CDR3 sequences, 53% of them present only once. Their target antigens are unknown. Whole-study results and caveats: With TRBV5-6, TRBV5-1 and TRBV20-1 included, several TRBV segments were more frequent in patients than in controls.

Sequenced: blood. The receptors derive from a girl aged 5-17 years with multiple sclerosis.

Points on this clonotype: The junction departs from the called germline gene at one end, perhaps through a read error. The V call is TRBV4-1, the J call TRBJ1-4; 9 bases align to TRBD1. Germline V CDR1 and CDR2: MGHRA, YSYEKL. The CDR3 consists of 18 residues. CDR3 bases: TGCGCCAACAGCCAAGAGCCTGGACAGGGGATTCCTAATGAAAAACTGTTTTTT. Translated: CANSQEPGQGIPNEKLFF.

The chain links TRBV20-1 to TRBJ2-5, with 9 bases aligning to TRBD2. The CDR3 extends over 15 amino acids. Germline V gene sequence: CDR1 DFQATT, CDR2 SNEGSKA (reference sequence). V dropped 6 bases and J dropped 5; count of bases not matched to a gene: 13. The CDR3 DNA follows: TGCAGTGCCTGGGGGAGGACTAGCGTGGGGGAGACCCAGTACTTC. It translates to CSAWGRTSVGETQYF.

This clonotype was recorded a few times. V and J are TRBV12-3 or TRBV12-4 and TRBJ2-7; maybe TRBD2 (5 bases). V was clipped by 3 bases and J by 2 bases, with 8 bases between them. This CDR3 has 13 amino acids. CDR3 nucleotides: TGTGCCAGCAGTTTCCACGGGGCCTACGAGCAGTACTTC. Amino acids: CASSFHGAYEQYF.

This clonotype was observed a few times. V gene TRBV28 combines with J gene TRBJ2-1; D tentatively fits TRBD1 or TRBD2 (6 bases each). Germline lookup yields CDR1 MDHEN and CDR2 SYDVKM. This CDR3 has 16 residues. V shed 3 bases and J shed 10 bases, with 22 bases lying between them. The chain's CDR3 is CASSFRGGTSPWEQFF. Here the CDR3 DNA reads TGTGCCAGCAGTTTCAGGGGTGGGACTTCGCCTTGGGAGCAGTTCTTC.

This chain joins TRBV11-2 and TRBJ2-7; D is undetermined. In germline, CDR1 is SGHAT, CDR2 FQNNGV. The CDR3 length is 12 residues. V was pared by 0 bases and J by 5 bases, with 5 bases between. In DNA form, the CDR3 reads TGTGCCAGCAGCTTAGAGGCCCACGAGCAGTACTTC. Translation gives CASSLEAHEQYF.